Included here is one TCR beta chain sequence, with context. Trimming took off 7 bases at V and 2 bases at J, with 8 bases between the two ends. Germline V gene lookup returns CDR1 SQVTM and CDR2 ANQGSEA. The CDR3 is 12 residues long. The data were taken from a study of control samples from healthy donors and cancer patients. TCRdb's table, derived via immunoSEQ multiplex PCR, lists solely in-frame clones and lacks some. The profile shows about 96,000 clones, over 90% of them singletons. This receptor was taken from a man aged 18 to 30 in good health. The sequenced sample consisted of blood. The rearrangement joins TRBV29-1 to TRBJ2-2; no clear D gene. The CDR3 reads CSAYFNTGELFF. CDR3 coding DNA: TGCAGCGCCTATTTTAACACCGGGGAGCTGTTTTTT.